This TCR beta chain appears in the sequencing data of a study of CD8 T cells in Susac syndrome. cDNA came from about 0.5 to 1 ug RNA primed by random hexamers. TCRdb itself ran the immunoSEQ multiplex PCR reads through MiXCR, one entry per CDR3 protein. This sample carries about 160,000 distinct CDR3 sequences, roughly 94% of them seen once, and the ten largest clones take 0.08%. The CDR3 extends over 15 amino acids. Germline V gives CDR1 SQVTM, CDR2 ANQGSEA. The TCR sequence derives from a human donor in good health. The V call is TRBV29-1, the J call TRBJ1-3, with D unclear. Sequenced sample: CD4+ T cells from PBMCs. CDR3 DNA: TGCAGTATACTCCGACTGATTGTTTGGGGAAACACCATATATTTT. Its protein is CSILRLIVWGNTIYF.